This TCR beta chain was sequenced in a study of blood T cells in healthy people across ages. A second PCR of about 6 to 11 cycles used a sample-barcoded 5' primer and a J-beta primer mix. In TCRdb, the 5' RACE reads were re-called with MiXCR into one record per CDR3 protein. The table lists about 1.4 million distinct CDR3 sequences, roughly 59% of them singletons. Germline V gives CDR1 DFQATT, CDR2 SNEGSKA (reference sequence). V was pared by 3 bases and J by 4 bases, with 6 bases between. CDR3 length: 12 residues. The clonotype originates from a man aged 18 to 29 in good health. Material: blood. This chain uses TRBV20-1 with TRBJ2-2, with D uncertain. The CDR3 loop is CSARRSTGELFF. CDR3 in DNA: TGCAGTGCTAGGCGCAGCACCGGGGAGCTGTTTTTT.